These 6 T cell receptor beta chains share one sample of origin, sequenced in a study of Graves' ophthalmopathy and Graves' hyperthyroidism. RNA transcripts yielded amplified TCR beta CDR3 regions. A first-round RT-PCR used HTBI primers, followed by a second-round multiplex PCR. One entry per CDR3 protein results from TCRdb running MiXCR on the multiplex PCR reads. The sample has hundreds of thousands of distinct CDR3 sequences, approximately 40% seen once. Source material: peripheral blood. The receptors were sampled from an adult man with Graves' ophthalmopathy.

This clonotype was observed once. This sequence joins TRBV7-9 and TRBJ2-7; D unresolved. The CDR3 has 11 amino acids. Trimming cost V 6 bases and J 7 bases, with 10 bases left between them. Looked up from germline, CDR1 is SEHNR and CDR2 is FQNEAQ (reference sequence). CDR3: CASSELFEQYF. The CDR3 bases are TGTGCCAGCAGTGAATTATTTGAGCAGTACTTC.

The chain joins TRBV2 to TRBJ1-1; 8 bases align to TRBD1. Germline values: CDR1 SNHLY, CDR2 FYNNEI. The trim removed 5 bases at V and 5 bases at J, leaving 10 bases unmatched. The CDR3 has 15 amino acids. The CDR3 DNA sequence: TGTGCCAGCAGTCCAGGACGGACAGGGAATACTGAAGCTTTCTTT. Its protein product is CASSPGRTGNTEAFF.

This clonotype has at least ten counts. The V gene is TRBV10-3, the J gene TRBJ1-1; D is perhaps TRBD1 (6 bases). The ends were cut back, 6 bases at V and 7 bases at J, with 18 bases in the middle. This CDR3 region has 14 residues. CDR1 is ENHRY and CDR2 is SYGVKD in the germline V gene. The CDR3 reads CAISETGRGVEAFF. The CDR3 DNA reads as TGTGCCATCAGCGAAACAGGGCGGGGGGTTGAAGCTTTCTTT.

This rearrangement joins TRBV9 to TRBJ1-3, with 8 bases that match TRBD1. CDR1 and CDR2 from the germline V gene are SGDLS and YYNGEE. V was clipped by 4 bases and J by 8 bases; unmatched bases: 14. The length of the CDR3 is 16 residues. The CDR3 region is CASSPRQGRYGYTIYF. The DNA of the CDR3 is TGTGCCAGCAGCCCGAGACAGGGGCGCTATGGCTACACCATATATTTT.

The chain joins TRBV15 to TRBJ1-2, with a weak D call TRBD1 (5 bases). The CDR3 consists of 13 residues. The germline V and J ends were trimmed by 3 bases and 8 bases, with 13 bases remaining between them. The V gene's germline CDR1 is LNHNV and CDR2 YYDKDF (reference sequence). CDR3 protein: CATSSLTELGYTF. The CDR3, as DNA: TGTGCCACCAGCAGTTTGACAGAACTGGGCTACACCTTC.

The chain recombines TRBV10-3 with TRBJ1-6; no firm D call. Germline loops: CDR1 ENHRY, CDR2 SYGVKD. The V and J ends lost 10 bases and 9 bases respectively, with 19 bases between them. CDR3 length equals 14 residues. The CDR3 DNA reads as TGTGCCAGCAGCGAGCCGGGTTCGGGTTCACCCCTCCACTTT. It specifies CASSEPGSGSPLHF.